Described below is a single T cell receptor beta chain sequence and its context. Its target is unknown. The data were taken from a study of beta chain features in type 1 diabetes. Findings and limits, study-wide: High TCR expression in some cells could lead to their over-representation in cDNA sequencing. Shorter TCRB CDR3s, moderately but significantly so, were found in Type 1 diabetes patients in all four CD4+ subsets.

Germline V gives CDR1 SNHLY, CDR2 FYNNEI. Unmatched junction bases numbered 7, after V lost 6 bases and J lost 7 bases. The CDR3 is made up of 14 amino acids. Sorted populations were all over 98% pure. The whole isolated RNA underwent reverse transcription, so sequencing captured expressed TCRB transcripts. The method was immunoSEQ multiplex PCR; TCRdb's version includes in-frame clones alone and lacks a portion of them. The table lists tens of thousands of clones, around 63% of them singletons. The clonotype comes from a man aged 25-45 years with type 1 diabetes. Some clones in this sample may be carry-over from other donors' samples. The sample comprised Tregs from blood. The chain has TRBV2 and TRBJ1-4; TRBD1 matches 8 bases. The CDR3 loop is CASRAGGVSEKLFF. DNA for the CDR3: TGTGCCAGCAGGGCAGGGGGCGTGAGTGAAAAACTGTTTTTT.